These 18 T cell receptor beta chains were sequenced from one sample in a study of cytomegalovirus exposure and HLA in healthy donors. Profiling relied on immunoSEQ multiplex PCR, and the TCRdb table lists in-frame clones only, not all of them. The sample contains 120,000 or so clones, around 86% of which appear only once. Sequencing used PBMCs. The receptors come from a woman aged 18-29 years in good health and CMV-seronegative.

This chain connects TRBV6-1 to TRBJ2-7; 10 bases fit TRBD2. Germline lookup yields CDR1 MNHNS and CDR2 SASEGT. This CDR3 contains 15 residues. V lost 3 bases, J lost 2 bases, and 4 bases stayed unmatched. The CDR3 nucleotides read TGTGCCAGCAGTGACCGCCTAGCGGGAGCCTACGAGCAGTACTTC. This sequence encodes CASSDRLAGAYEQYF.

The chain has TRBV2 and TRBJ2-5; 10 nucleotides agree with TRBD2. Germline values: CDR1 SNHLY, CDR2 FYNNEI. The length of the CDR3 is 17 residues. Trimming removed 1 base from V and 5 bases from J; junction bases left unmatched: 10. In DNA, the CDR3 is TGTGCCAGCAGTGAAGACCAGGGGGGACTAGCGTTGGAGACCCAGTACTTC. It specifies CASSEDQGGLALETQYF.

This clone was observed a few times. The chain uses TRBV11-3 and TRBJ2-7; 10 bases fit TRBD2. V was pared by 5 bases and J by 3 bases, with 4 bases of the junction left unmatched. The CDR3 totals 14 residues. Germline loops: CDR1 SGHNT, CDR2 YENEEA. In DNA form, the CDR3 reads TGTGCCAGCAGCCCCAGGACTAGCGGCTACGAGCAGTACTTC. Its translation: CASSPRTSGYEQYF.

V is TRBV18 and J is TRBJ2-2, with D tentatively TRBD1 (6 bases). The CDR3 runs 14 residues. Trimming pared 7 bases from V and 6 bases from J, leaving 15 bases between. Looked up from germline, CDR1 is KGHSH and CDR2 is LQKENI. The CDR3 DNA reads TGTGCCAGCTGTTCGGACAGTACGGCCGGGGAGCTGTTTTTT. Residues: CASCSDSTAGELFF.

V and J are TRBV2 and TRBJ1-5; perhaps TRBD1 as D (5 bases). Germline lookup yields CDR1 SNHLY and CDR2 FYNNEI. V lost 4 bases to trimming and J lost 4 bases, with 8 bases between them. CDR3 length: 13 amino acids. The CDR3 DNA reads TGTGCCAGCAGTGGACAGTCTAATCAGCCCCAGCATTTT. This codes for CASSGQSNQPQHF.

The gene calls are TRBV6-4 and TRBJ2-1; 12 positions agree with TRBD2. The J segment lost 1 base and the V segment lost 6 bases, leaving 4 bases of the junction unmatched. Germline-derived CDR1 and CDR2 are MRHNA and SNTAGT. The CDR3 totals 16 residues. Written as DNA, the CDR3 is TGTGCCAGCAGGGGACTAGCGGGTTGGTCCTACAATGAGCAGTTCTTC. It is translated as CASRGLAGWSYNEQFF.

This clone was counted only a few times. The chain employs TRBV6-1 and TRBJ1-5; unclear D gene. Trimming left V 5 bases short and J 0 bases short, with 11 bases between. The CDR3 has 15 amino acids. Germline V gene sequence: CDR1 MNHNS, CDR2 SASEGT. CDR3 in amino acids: CASSRLPHSNQPQHF. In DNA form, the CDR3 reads TGTGCCAGCAGTCGACTCCCCCATAGCAATCAGCCCCAGCATTTT.

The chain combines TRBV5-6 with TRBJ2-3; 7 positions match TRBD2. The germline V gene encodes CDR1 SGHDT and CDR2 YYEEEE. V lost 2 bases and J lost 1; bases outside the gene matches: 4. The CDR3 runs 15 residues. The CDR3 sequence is CASSFPSGGTDTQYF. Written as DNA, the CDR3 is TGTGCCAGCAGCTTCCCCAGCGGGGGCACAGATACGCAGTATTTT.

Here the CDR3 DNA reads TGTGCCAGCAGCTTAGCGCTAGAGGGGGTAAATGAGCAGTTCTTC. Translated: CASSLALEGVNEQFF. The genes are TRBV7-8 and TRBJ2-1; possible D gene TRBD1, 6 bases. The CDR3 has 15 residues. V was shortened by 0 bases and J by 7 bases, with 13 bases between the two germline ends. Germline CDR1 SGHVS, CDR2 FQNEAQ. The full variable domain, its missing parts supplied by reference TRBV7-8 and TRBJ2-1, is GAGVSQSPRYKVAKRGQDVALRCDPISGHVSLFWYQQALGQGPEFLTYFQNEAQLDKSGLPSDRFFAERPEGSVSTLKIQRTQQEDSAVYLCASSLALEGVNEQFFGPGTRLTVL.

CDR3 nucleotides: TGTGCCAGCAGCCCGTGGGGCCAGGTCCAAGAGACCCAGTACTTC. Its translation: CASSPWGQVQETQYF. The rearrangement joins TRBV5-5 to TRBJ2-5; maybe TRBD1 (5 bases). V was cut by 4 bases and J by 1 base, with 14 bases left in between. The CDR3 consists of 15 residues. CDR1 SGHKS and CDR2 YYEKEE come from the germline V gene (reference sequence).

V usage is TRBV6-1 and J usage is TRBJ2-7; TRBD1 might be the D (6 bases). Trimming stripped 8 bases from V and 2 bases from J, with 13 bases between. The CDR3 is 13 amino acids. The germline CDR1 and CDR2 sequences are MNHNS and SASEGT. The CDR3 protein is CASGDIGPYEQYF. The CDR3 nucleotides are TGTGCCAGCGGGGACATCGGACCCTACGAGCAGTACTTC.

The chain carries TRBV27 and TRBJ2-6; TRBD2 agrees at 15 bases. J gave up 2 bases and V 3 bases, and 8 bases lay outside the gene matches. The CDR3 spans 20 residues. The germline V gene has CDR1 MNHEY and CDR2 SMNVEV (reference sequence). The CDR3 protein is CASSFALGLAGGPGANVLTF. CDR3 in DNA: TGTGCCAGCAGTTTCGCGCTCGGACTAGCGGGAGGGCCTGGGGCCAACGTCCTGACTTTC.

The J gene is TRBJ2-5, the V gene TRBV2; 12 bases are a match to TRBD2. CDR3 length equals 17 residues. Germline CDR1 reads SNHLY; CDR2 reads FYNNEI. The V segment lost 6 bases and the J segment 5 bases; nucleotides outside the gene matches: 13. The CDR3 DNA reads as TGTGCCAGCAGGGGCGAGACTAGCGGGAGAGGAGTTGAGACCCAGTACTTC. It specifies CASRGETSGRGVETQYF. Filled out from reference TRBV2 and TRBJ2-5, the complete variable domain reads EPEVTQTPSHQVTQMGQEVILRCVPISNHLYFYWYRQILGQKVEFLVSFYNNEISEKSEIFDDQFSVERPDGSNFTLKIRSTKLEDSAMYFCASRGETSGRGVETQYFGPGTRLLVL.

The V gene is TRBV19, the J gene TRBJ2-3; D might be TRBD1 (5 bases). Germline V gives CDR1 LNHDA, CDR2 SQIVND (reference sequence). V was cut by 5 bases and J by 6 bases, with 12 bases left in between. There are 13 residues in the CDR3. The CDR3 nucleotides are TGTGCCAGTAGTGTTGGGGCCGGGGATACGCAGTATTTT. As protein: CASSVGAGDTQYF. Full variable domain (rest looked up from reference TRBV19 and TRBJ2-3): DGGITQSPKYLFRKEGQNVTLSCEQNLNHDAMYWYRQDPGQGLRLIYYSQIVNDFQKGDIAEGYSVSREKKESFPLTVTSAQKNPTAFYLCASSVGAGDTQYFGPGTRLTVL.

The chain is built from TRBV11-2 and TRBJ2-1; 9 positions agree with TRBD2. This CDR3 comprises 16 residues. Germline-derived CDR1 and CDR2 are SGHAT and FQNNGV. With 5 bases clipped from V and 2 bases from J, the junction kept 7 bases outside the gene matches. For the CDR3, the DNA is TGTGCCAGCAGCGATGTAGCGGGAGCCACCTACAATGAGCAGTTCTTC. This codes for CASSDVAGATYNEQFF.

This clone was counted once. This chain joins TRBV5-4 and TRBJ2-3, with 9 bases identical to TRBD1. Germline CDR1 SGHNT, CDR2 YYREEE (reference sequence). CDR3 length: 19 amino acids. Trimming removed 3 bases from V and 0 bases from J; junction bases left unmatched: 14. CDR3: CASSSTNWDRDDSTDTQYF. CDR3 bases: TGTGCCAGCAGCTCAACCAACTGGGACAGGGATGATAGCACAGATACGCAGTATTTT.

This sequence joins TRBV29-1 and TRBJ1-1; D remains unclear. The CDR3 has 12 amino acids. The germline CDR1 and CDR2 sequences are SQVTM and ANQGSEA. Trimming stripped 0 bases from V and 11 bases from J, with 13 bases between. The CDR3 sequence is CSVEDSVVGAFF. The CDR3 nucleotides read TGCAGCGTTGAAGACTCAGTGGTTGGCGCTTTCTTT.

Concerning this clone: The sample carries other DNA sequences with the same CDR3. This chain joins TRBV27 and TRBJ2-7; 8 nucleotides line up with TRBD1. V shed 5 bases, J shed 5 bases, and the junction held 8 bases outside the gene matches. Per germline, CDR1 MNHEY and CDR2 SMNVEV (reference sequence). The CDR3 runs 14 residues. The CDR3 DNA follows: TGTGCCAGCAGTCCCGGACAGGGTGTGGACGAGCAGTACTTC. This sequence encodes CASSPGQGVDEQYF.